This T cell receptor beta chain was recorded in a study of B cell selection in AIRE deficiency. The study's findings and limits: Shared Treg sequences were biased toward short CDR3s with few non-templated nucleotide insertions.

TCRdb keeps only in-frame clones here, not all; method: immunoSEQ multiplex PCR. The data show 20,000 to 25,000 clones, about 95% seen once. The regulatory T cell sort gate was CD4+CD25hiCD127low/negative. This clone was detected only once. Its antigen remains unidentified. Germline V CDR1 and CDR2: MDHEN, SYDVKM. The CDR3 sequence is 16 residues long. V was pared by 3 bases and J by 1 base, with 7 bases of the junction left unmatched. The origin of this receptor is a human donor with AIRE deficiency. The sequenced sample was Tregs sorted from PBMCs. The chain employs TRBV28 and TRBJ2-5; 8 bases line up with TRBD2. CDR3 sequence (DNA): TGTGCCAGCAGTTTCTCCCTAGCGGGCTTCCAAGAGACCCAGTACTTC. Translation gives CASSFSLAGFQETQYF.